This TCR beta chain emerged from a study of shared clonotypes between healthy human individuals. This CDR3 is built from 16 residues. CDR1 is SGHVS, CDR2 FQNEAQ, per germline. Trimming removed 2 bases at V and 9 bases at J, with 20 bases between. Libraries were prepared by immunoSEQ multiplex PCR; TCRdb keeps only in-frame clonotypes and omits some of them. Of around 510,000 clones in the sample, approximately 95% were seen once. Nashville, Tennessee was home to all donors, who were Caucasian adults. This chain uses TRBV7-8 with TRBJ2-1; D may be TRBD1 (6 bases). The specimen was naive CD4+ T cells sorted from blood. Subset indicated: CD45RA+ positively selected. This clonotype originated in a woman aged 25-40 years in good health. Here the CDR3 reads CASSLQVGAGSGEQFF. DNA for the CDR3: TGTGCCAGCAGCTTACAGGTGGGGGCAGGCAGTGGTGAGCAGTTCTTC.